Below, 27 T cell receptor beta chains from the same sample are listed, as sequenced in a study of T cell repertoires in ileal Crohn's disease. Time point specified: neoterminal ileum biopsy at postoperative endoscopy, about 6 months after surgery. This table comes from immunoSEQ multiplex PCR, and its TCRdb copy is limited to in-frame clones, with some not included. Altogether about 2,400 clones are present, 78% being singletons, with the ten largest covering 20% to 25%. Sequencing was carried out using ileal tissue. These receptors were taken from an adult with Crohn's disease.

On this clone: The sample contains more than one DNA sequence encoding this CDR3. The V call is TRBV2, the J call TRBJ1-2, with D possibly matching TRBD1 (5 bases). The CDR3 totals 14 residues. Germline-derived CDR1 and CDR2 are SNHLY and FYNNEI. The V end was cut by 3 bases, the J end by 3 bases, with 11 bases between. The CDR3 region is CASSEGRADYGYTF. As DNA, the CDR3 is TGTGCCAGCAGTGAGGGCAGGGCCGACTATGGCTACACCTTC. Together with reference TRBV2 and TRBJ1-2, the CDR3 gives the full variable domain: EPEVTQTPSHQVTQMGQEVILRCVPISNHLYFYWYRQILGQKVEFLVSFYNNEISEKSEIFDDQFSVERPDGSNFTLKIRSTKLEDSAMYFCASSEGRADYGYTFGSGTRLTVV.

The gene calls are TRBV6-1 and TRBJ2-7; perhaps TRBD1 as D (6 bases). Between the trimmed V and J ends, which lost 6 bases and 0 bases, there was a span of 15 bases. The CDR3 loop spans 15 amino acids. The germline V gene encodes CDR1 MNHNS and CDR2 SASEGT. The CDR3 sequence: CASRGWTAISYEQYF. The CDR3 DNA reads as TGTGCCAGCAGGGGATGGACAGCGATCTCCTACGAGCAGTACTTC.

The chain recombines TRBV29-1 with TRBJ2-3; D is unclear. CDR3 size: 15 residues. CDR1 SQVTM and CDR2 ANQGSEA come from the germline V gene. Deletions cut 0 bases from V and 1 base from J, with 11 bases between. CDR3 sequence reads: CSVEDHDIRTDTQYF. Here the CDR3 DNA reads TGCAGCGTTGAAGATCACGACATTCGCACAGATACGCAGTATTTT.

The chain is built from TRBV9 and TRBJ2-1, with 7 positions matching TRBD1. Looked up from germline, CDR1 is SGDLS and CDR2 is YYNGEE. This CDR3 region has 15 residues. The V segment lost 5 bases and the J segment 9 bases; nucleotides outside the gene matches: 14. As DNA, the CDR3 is TGTGCCAGCAGTGTCCGGGACAGCCGTAGGAGTGAGCAGTTCTTC. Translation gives CASSVRDSRRSEQFF.

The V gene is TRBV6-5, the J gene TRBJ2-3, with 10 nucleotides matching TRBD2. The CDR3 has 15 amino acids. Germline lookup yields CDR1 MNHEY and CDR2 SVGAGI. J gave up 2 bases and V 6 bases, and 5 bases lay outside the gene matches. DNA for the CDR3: TGTGCCAGCAGGCGAGCGGGAGGGCCCACAGATACGCAGTATTTT. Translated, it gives CASRRAGGPTDTQYF.

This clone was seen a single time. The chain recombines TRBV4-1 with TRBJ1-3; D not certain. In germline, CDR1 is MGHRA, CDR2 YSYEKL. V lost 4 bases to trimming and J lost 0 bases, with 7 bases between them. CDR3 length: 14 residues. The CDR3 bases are TGCGCCAGCAGCCCCCAGGTCTCTGGAAACACCATATATTTT. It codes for CASSPQVSGNTIYF.

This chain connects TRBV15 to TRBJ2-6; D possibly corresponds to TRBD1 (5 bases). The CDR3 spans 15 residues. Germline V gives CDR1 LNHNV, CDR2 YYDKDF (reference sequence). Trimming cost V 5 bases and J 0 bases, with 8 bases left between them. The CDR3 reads CATSGDSSGANVLTF. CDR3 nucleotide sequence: TGTGCCACCAGCGGTGACAGCTCTGGGGCCAACGTCCTGACTTTC. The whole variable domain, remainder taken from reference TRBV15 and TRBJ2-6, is DAMVIQNPRYQVTQFGKPVTLSCSQTLNHNVMYWYQQKSSQAPKLLFHYYDKDFNNEADTPDNFQSRRPNTSFCFLDIRSPGLGDTAMYLCATSGDSSGANVLTFGAGSRLTVL.

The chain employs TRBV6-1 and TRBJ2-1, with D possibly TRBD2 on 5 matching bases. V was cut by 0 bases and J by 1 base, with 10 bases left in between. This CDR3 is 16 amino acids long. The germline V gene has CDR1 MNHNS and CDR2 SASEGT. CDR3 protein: CASSEAPDSSYNEQFF. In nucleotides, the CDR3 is TGTGCCAGCAGTGAAGCCCCGGACTCGTCCTACAATGAGCAGTTCTTC.

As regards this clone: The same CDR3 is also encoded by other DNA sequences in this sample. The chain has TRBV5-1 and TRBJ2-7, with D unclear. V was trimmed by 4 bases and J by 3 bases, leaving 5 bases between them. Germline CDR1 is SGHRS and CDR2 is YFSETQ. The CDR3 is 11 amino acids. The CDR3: CASSPGYEQYF. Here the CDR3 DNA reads TGCGCCAGCAGCCCAGGCTACGAGCAGTACTTC.

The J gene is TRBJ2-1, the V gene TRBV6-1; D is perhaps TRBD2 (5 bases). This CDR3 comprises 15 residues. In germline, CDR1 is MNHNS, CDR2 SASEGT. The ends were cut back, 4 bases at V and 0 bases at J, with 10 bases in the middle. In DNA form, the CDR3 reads TGTGCCAGCAGTGGACTCGGAGGCTCCTACAATGAGCAGTTCTTC. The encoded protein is CASSGLGGSYNEQFF.

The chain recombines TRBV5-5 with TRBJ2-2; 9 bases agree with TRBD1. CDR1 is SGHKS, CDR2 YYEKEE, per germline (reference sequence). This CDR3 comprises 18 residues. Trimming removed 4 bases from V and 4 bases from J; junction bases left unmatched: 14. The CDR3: CASSADYWTGEGTGELFF. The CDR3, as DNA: TGTGCCAGCAGCGCGGACTACTGGACAGGGGAAGGCACCGGGGAGCTGTTTTTT.

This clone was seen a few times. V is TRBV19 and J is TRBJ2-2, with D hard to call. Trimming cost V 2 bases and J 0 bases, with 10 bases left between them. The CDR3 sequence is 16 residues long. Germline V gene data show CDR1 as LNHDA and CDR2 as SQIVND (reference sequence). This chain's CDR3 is CASSISPGTNTGELFF. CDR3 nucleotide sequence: TGTGCCAGTAGTATATCTCCAGGCACGAACACCGGGGAGCTGTTTTTT.

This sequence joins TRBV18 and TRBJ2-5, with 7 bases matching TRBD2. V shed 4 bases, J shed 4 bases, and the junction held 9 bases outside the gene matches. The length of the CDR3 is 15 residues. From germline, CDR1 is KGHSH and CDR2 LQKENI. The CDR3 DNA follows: TGTGCCAGCTCACTCCAGACTAGCAGGTCAGAGACCCAGTACTTC. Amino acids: CASSLQTSRSETQYF.

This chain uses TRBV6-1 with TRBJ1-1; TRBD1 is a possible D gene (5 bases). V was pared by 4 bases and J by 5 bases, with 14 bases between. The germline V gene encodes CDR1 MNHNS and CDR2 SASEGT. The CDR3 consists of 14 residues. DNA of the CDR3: TGTGCCAGCAGTGCCGGGACTGGGGCGACTGAAGCTTTCTTT. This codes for CASSAGTGATEAFF.

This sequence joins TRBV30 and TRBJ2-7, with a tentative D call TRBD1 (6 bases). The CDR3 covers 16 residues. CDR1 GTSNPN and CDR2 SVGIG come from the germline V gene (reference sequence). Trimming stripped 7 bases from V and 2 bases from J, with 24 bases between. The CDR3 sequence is CAYQPAFAGAAYEQYF. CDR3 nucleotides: TGTGCCTACCAACCCGCCTTCGCAGGGGCCGCCTACGAGCAGTACTTC.

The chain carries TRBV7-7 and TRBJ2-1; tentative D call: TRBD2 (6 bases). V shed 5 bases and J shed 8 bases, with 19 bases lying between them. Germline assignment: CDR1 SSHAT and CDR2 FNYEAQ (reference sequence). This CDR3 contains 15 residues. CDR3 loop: CASSKNRELFYEQFF. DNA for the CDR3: TGTGCCAGCAGCAAAAACCGGGAGTTGTTCTATGAGCAGTTCTTC. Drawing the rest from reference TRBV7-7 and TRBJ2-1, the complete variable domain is GAGVSQSPRYKVTKRGQDVTLRCDPISSHATLYWYQQALGQGPEFLTYFNYEAQPDKSGLPSDRFSAERPEGSISTLTIQRTEQRDSAMYRCASSKNRELFYEQFFGPGTRLTVL.

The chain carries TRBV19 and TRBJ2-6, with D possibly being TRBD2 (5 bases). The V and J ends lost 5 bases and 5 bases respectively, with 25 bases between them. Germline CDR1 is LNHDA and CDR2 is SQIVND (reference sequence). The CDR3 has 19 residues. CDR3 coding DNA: TGTGCCAGTAGTTGTAAGCGGACCAAATCACAAAGTCGGGCCAACGTCCTGACTTTC. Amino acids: CASSCKRTKSQSRANVLTF.

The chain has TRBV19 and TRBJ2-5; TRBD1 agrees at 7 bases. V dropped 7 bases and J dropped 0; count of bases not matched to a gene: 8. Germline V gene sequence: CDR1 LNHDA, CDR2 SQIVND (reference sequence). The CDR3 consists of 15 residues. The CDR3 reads CASTSTGENQETQYF. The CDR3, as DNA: TGTGCCAGTACCTCTACAGGGGAGAACCAAGAGACCCAGTACTTC.

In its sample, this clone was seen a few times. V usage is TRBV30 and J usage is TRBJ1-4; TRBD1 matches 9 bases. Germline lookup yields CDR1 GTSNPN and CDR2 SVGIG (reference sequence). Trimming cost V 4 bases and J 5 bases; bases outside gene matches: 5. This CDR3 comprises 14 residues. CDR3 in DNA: TGTGCCTGGAACGACGGACAGGGGAATGAAAAACTGTTTTTT. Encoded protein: CAWNDGQGNEKLFF.

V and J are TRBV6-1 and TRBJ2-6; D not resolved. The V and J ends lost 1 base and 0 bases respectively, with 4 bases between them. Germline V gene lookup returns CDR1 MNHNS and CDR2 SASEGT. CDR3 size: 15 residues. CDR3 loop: CASSEGASGANVLTF. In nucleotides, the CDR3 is TGTGCCAGCAGTGAAGGGGCCTCTGGGGCCAACGTCCTGACTTTC.

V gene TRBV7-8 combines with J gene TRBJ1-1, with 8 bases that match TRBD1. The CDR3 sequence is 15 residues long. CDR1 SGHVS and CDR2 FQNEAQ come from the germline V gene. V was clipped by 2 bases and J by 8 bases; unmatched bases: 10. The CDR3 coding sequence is TGTGCCAGCAGCTTATTTCTGCAGGGGGCATCGGAAGCTTTCTTT. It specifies CASSLFLQGASEAFF.

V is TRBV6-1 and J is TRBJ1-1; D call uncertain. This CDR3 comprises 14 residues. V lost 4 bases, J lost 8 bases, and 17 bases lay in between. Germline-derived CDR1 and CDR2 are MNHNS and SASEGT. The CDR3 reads CASSASYNGGEAFF. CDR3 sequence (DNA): TGTGCCAGCAGTGCATCATATAACGGAGGCGAAGCTTTCTTT.

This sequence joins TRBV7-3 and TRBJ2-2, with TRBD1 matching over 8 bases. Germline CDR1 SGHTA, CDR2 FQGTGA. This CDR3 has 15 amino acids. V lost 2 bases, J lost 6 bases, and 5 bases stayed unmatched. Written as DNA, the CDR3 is TGTGCCAGCAGCTTATCAGGGGGCTTCGCCGGGGAGCTGTTTTTT. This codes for CASSLSGGFAGELFF.

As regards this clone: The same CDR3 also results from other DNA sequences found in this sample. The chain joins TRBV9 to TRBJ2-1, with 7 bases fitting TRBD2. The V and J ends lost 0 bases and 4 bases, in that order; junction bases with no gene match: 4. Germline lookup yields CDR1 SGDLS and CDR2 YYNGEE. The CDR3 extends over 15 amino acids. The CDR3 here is CASSVAGAGYNEQFF. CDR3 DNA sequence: TGTGCCAGCAGCGTAGCCGGAGCGGGGTACAATGAGCAGTTCTTC.

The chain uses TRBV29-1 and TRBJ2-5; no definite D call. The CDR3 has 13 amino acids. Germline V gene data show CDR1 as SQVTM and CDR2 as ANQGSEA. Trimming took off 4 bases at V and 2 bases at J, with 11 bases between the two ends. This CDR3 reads CSVAPSSQETQYF. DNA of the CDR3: TGCAGCGTTGCGCCTTCCAGTCAAGAGACCCAGTACTTC.

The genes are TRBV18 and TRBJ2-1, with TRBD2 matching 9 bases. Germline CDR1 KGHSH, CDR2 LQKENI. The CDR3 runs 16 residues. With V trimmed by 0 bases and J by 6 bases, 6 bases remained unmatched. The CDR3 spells CASSPPYSGSGNEQFF. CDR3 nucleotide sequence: TGTGCCAGCTCACCACCGTATAGCGGGAGTGGCAATGAGCAGTTCTTC.

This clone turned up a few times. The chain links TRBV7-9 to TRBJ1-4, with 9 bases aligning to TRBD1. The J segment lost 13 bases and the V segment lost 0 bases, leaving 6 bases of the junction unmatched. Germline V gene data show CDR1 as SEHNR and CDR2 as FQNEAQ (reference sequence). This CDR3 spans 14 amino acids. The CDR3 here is CASSLAAGQGALFF. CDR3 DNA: TGTGCCAGCAGCTTAGCGGCGGGACAGGGCGCACTGTTTTTT.